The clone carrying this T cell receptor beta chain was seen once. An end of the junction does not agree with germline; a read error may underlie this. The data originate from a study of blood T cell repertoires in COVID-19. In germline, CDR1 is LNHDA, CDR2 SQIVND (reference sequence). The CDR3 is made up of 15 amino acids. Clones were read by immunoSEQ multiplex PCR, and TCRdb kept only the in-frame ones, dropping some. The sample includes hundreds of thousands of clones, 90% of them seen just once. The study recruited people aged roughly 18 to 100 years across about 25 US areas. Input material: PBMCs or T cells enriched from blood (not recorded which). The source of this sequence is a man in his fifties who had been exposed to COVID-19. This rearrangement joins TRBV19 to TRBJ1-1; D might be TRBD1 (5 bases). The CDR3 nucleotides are TGTGCCAGTAGTACAACCCGACGGGGGTACACCGAAGCTTTCTTT. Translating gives CASSTTRRGYTEAFF.